This T cell receptor (beta chain) was recorded in a study of cytotoxic CD8 clonotypes in ibrutinib-treated CLL. CDR3 length equals 12 residues. Germline lookup yields CDR1 KGHSH and CDR2 LQKENI. The V end lost 6 bases, the J end lost 4 bases, and 10 bases lay between the germline ends. This clone was picked up one time. Data came from immunoSEQ multiplex PCR; TCRdb stores just in-frame clones and leaves some out. There are 150,000 or so clones in the sample; about 76% occur only once, and approximately 5.1% lies in the top ten. The sequence was collected from a human donor with chronic lymphocytic leukemia. Source: PBMCs, taken after 24 months of ibrutinib treatment. This chain connects TRBV18 to TRBJ2-7; D possibly uses TRBD1 or TRBD2 (5 bases each). For the CDR3, the DNA is TGTGCCAGCTCCCCGGGGCGGTACGAGCAGTACTTC. Translation gives CASSPGRYEQYF. Variable domain in full (rest from reference TRBV18 and TRBJ2-7): NAGVMQNPRHLVRRRGQEARLRCSPMKGHSHVYWYRQLPEEGLKFMVYLQKENIIDESGMPKERFSAEFPKEGPSILRIQQVVRGDSAAYFCASSPGRYEQYFGPGTRLTVT.